Below are 25 T cell receptor beta chains sequenced from a single sample in a study of blood T cells in healthy people across ages. Then a second PCR, running about 6 to 11 cycles, was carried out with a sample-barcoded 5' primer and a J-beta primer mix. TCRdb itself ran the 5' RACE reads through MiXCR, one entry per CDR3 protein. The profile shows fewer than 1,200,000 distinct CDR3 sequences, roughly a quarter of them singletons. This sample also belongs to another study, concerning T cells of mothers and their children.

The sequencing sample was made of blood. The receptors were gathered from a girl aged 2-9 years in good health.

This sequence joins TRBV2 and TRBJ2-7; D unresolved. Trimming left V 8 bases short and J 7 bases short, with 18 bases between. The CDR3 is made up of 13 amino acids. Germline CDR1 and CDR2: SNHLY and FYNNEI. This CDR3 reads CASVGSLSYEQYF. The CDR3 region has the DNA TGTGCCAGCGTAGGCAGCTTATCTTATGAGCAGTACTTC. Based on the CDR3 plus reference TRBV2 and TRBJ2-7, the full variable domain is EPEVTQTPSHQVTQMGQEVILRCVPISNHLYFYWYRQILGQKVEFLVSFYNNEISEKSEIFDDQFSVERPDGSNFTLKIRSTKLEDSAMYFCASVGSLSYEQYFGPGTRLTVT.

Here the CDR3 DNA reads TGTGCCAGCAGCCTACAGGGACCCCTTTGGGATGAGCAGTACTTC. Encoded protein: CASSLQGPLWDEQYF. J is TRBJ2-7 and V is TRBV6-2 or TRBV6-3; D is perhaps TRBD1 (6 bases). Trimming took off 6 bases at V and 7 bases at J, with 22 bases between the two ends. The CDR3 covers 15 residues. In germline, CDR1 is MNHEY, CDR2 SVGEGT.

There are a few counts of this clonotype. The CDR3 spells CASSLVGRGYEQFF. The CDR3 nucleotides read TGTGCCAGCAGCTTAGTTGGGCGAGGGTATGAGCAGTTCTTC. The chain recombines TRBV11-2 with TRBJ2-7, with D perhaps matching TRBD2 (5 bases). Near its end, the DNA agrees better with TRBJ2-1, so the J call may be wrong. CDR1 and CDR2 from the germline V gene are SGHAT and FQNNGV. The CDR3 is 14 residues long.

The rearrangement uses TRBV11-2 and TRBJ1-5; D is undetermined. With 1 base removed from V and 8 bases from J, the gap between germline ends came to 12 bases. This CDR3 region has 14 residues. Germline values: CDR1 SGHAT, CDR2 FQNNGV. CDR3 loop: CASSLGMSGEPQHF. The CDR3 bases are TGTGCCAGCAGCTTAGGGATGTCCGGGGAGCCCCAGCATTTT. The full variable domain, its missing parts supplied by reference TRBV11-2 and TRBJ1-5, is EAGVAQSPRYKIIEKRQSVAFWCNPISGHATLYWYQQILGQGPKLLIQFQNNGVVDDSQLPKDRFSAERLKGVDSTLKIQPAKLEDSAVYLCASSLGMSGEPQHFGDGTRLSIL.

This clonotype was seen only a few times. The genes are TRBV4-3 and TRBJ2-5; weak D call: TRBD1 (6 bases). Germline values: CDR1 LGHNA, CDR2 YSLEER. The CDR3 is made up of 14 amino acids. V was pared by 1 base and J by 4 bases, with 10 bases between. The CDR3 DNA is TGCGCCAGCAGCCAAGTCCAGGGGTCAGAGACCCAGTACTTC. Amino acids: CASSQVQGSETQYF.

The chain combines TRBV4-3 with TRBJ1-4; 8 nucleotides match TRBD1. The CDR3 runs to 15 residues. The ends lost 8 bases at V and 7 bases at J; junction bases unmatched: 12. Germline lookup yields CDR1 LGHNA and CDR2 YSLEER. The CDR3 loop is CASGREGQAPEKLFF. CDR3 bases: TGCGCCAGCGGCAGGGAGGGACAGGCGCCTGAAAAACTGTTTTTT.

Comment on this clonotype: Germline and junction disagree at one end, which may indicate a read error. The chain couples TRBV3-1 to TRBJ2-4, with 13 bases aligning to TRBD2. The V gene's germline CDR1 is LGHDT and CDR2 YNNKEL (reference sequence). This CDR3 contains 16 residues. CDR3 in DNA: TGTGCCGGCAGCCAAATGGGACTAGCGGGATTGAACATTCAGTACTTC. Its protein is CAGSQMGLAGLNIQYF.

A few counts support this clonotype. The rearrangement uses TRBV29-1 and TRBJ2-7; D uncertain. Germline V gene sequence: CDR1 SQVTM, CDR2 ANQGSEA. CDR3 length equals 13 residues. V lost 7 bases to trimming and J lost 0 bases, with 13 bases between them. CDR3 DNA: TGCAGCGCTACGACAAGGAGCTCCTACGAGCAGTACTTC. This sequence encodes CSATTRSSYEQYF.

The chain couples TRBV20-1 to TRBJ1-5; D remains ambiguous. The V gene lost 6 bases and the J gene lost 1 base, with 7 bases spanning the gap. Germline lookup yields CDR1 DFQATT and CDR2 SNEGSKA (reference sequence). This CDR3 contains 12 residues. CDR3 sequence: CSAVLSNQPQHF. In DNA, the CDR3 is TGCAGTGCCGTGTTAAGCAATCAGCCCCAGCATTTT.

This chain joins TRBV18 and TRBJ2-7, with a possible D match to TRBD2 (6 bases). Trimming took off 2 bases at V and 3 bases at J, with 11 bases between the two ends. The CDR3 is made up of 14 amino acids. The germline CDR1 and CDR2 sequences are KGHSH and LQKENI. Written as DNA, the CDR3 is TGTGCCAGCTCACCAGTAAGACTAGTCTACGAGCAGTACTTC. This gives the protein CASSPVRLVYEQYF.

The chain has TRBV6-1 and TRBJ1-1; D is possibly TRBD1 (5 bases). The CDR3 totals 13 residues. CDR1 MNHNS and CDR2 SASEGT come from the germline V gene. Trimming removed 4 bases at V and 6 bases at J, with 12 bases between. The CDR3 spells CASSAGRVAEAFF. The CDR3 region has the DNA TGTGCCAGCAGTGCAGGGAGGGTTGCTGAAGCTTTCTTT.

This sequence joins TRBV29-1 and TRBJ2-6; unclear D gene. This CDR3 contains 13 residues. Germline CDR1 and CDR2: SQVTM and ANQGSEA. V was trimmed by 4 bases and J by 0 bases, leaving 4 bases between them. The CDR3 here is CSVAISGANVLTF. CDR3 in DNA: TGCAGCGTTGCGATCTCTGGGGCCAACGTCCTGACTTTC.

This clonotype was picked up a small number of times. The chain links TRBV5-6 to TRBJ2-5, with D possibly matching TRBD2 (6 bases). V shed 1 base and J shed 7 bases, with 14 bases lying between them. From germline, CDR1 is SGHDT and CDR2 YYEEEE. The CDR3 spans 14 residues. The CDR3 DNA is TGTGCCAGCAGCTTGTGGTCGGAGGGTGGGACCCAGTACTTC. Translating gives CASSLWSEGGTQYF.

On this clonotype: As the CDR3 is not closed by the conserved phenylalanine or tryptophan, this likely results from a read error. The rearrangement links TRBV11-3 to TRBJ2-1; D is uncertain. Gene TRBJ2-7 matches the end of the DNA better, so the J call may be wrong. CDR3 length: 12 residues. CDR1 is SGHNT and CDR2 is YENEEA in the germline V gene. CDR3 in DNA: TGTGCCAGCAGCCGGGTCCACTACGAGCAGTACCTC. It specifies CASSRVHYEQYL.

This chain connects TRBV18 to TRBJ1-2, with 10 bases that match TRBD1. CDR3 length: 15 residues. Germline V CDR1 and CDR2: KGHSH, LQKENI. Trimming at V came to 6 bases and at J to 4 bases, leaving 8 bases not matched to a gene. The chain's CDR3 is CASSGQGPATYGYTF. The CDR3 coding sequence is TGTGCCAGCTCGGGACAGGGGCCCGCCACCTATGGCTACACCTTC.

In its sample, this clonotype was seen many times. The V gene is TRBV20-1, the J gene TRBJ1-2; the D gene is possibly TRBD1 (5 bases). The germline gives CDR1 DFQATT, CDR2 SNEGSKA (reference sequence). This CDR3 region has 11 residues. CDR3 amino acids: CTTLEGEGYTF. DNA for the CDR3: TGCACCACATTGGAAGGGGAAGGCTACACCTTC.

This clonotype was detected only once. The rearrangement links TRBV29-1 to TRBJ1-1, with D hard to call. The V gene's germline CDR1 is SQVTM and CDR2 ANQGSEA. The CDR3 consists of 13 residues. The V end lost 7 bases, the J end lost 0 bases, and 12 bases lay between the germline ends. CDR3 in amino acids: CSALAGMNTEAFF. CDR3 nucleotides: TGCAGCGCCCTGGCCGGAATGAACACTGAAGCTTTCTTT. Full variable domain (missing parts from reference TRBV29-1 and TRBJ1-1): SAVISQKPSRDICQRGTSLTIQCQVDSQVTMMFWYRQQPGQSLTLIATANQGSEATYESGFVIDKFPISRPNLTFSTLTVSNMSPEDSSIYLCSALAGMNTEAFFGQGTRLTVV.

The chain joins TRBV7-2 to TRBJ2-3; no clear D gene. Trimming removed 5 bases at V and 9 bases at J, with 12 bases between. The CDR3 has 12 residues. The V gene's germline CDR1 is SGHTA and CDR2 FQGNSA. CDR3 DNA: TGTGCCAGCAGCCCATGGGTCGGGACGCAGTATTTT. Its translation is CASSPWVGTQYF.

The rearrangement uses TRBV20-1 and TRBJ1-2; no definite D call. V lost 2 bases to trimming and J lost 2 bases, with 12 bases between them. Germline-derived CDR1 and CDR2 are DFQATT and SNEGSKA (reference sequence). This CDR3 contains 14 residues. In DNA form, the CDR3 reads TGCAGTGCTAGAAGTGGTGCGGGAAACTATGGCTACACCTTC. It specifies CSARSGAGNYGYTF.

This chain joins TRBV5-1 and TRBJ2-2, with unresolved D. In germline, CDR1 is SGHRS, CDR2 YFSETQ. V gave up 4 bases and J gave up 8 bases, with 18 bases separating them. The length of the CDR3 is 15 residues. The CDR3 DNA follows: TGCGCCAGCAGCCCGAGTGGGCTATCTCAAGGGGAGCTGTTTTTT. Amino acids: CASSPSGLSQGELFF.

This clonotype was observed a handful of times. The chain is built from TRBV6-5 and TRBJ2-2; possibly TRBD2 for D (6 bases). Between the trimmed V and J ends, which lost 0 bases and 11 bases, there was a span of 13 bases. CDR1 and CDR2 from the germline V gene are MNHEY and SVGAGI. This CDR3 spans 14 amino acids. The CDR3 sequence: CASSYSGGWVELFF. In DNA, the CDR3 is TGTGCCAGCAGTTACTCGGGGGGATGGGTAGAGCTGTTTTTT.

The V and J genes are TRBV20-1 and TRBJ2-5, with D unresolved. CDR1 and CDR2 (germline): DFQATT, SNEGSKA (reference sequence). This CDR3 spans 13 amino acids. V lost 1 base, J lost 4 bases, and 10 bases lay in between. CDR3 bases: TGCAGTGCTAGAGGGGCAGGTGGAGAGACCCAGTACTTC. Its protein product is CSARGAGGETQYF.

The chain carries TRBV4-3 and TRBJ2-1; D call uncertain. The germline CDR1 and CDR2 sequences are LGHNA and YSLEER. V lost 0 bases to trimming and J lost 0 bases, with 12 bases between them. This CDR3 has 17 amino acids. The CDR3 loop is CASSQEMNDHSYNEQFF. The CDR3 DNA follows: TGCGCCAGCAGCCAAGAGATGAACGATCACTCCTACAATGAGCAGTTCTTC.

Only a few counts were recorded for this clonotype. This chain joins TRBV6-2 or TRBV6-3 and TRBJ1-5; D is ambiguous. The CDR3 has 13 residues. Germline-derived CDR1 and CDR2 are MNHEY and SVGEGT. V lost 7 bases to trimming and J lost 4 bases, with 11 bases between them. CDR3 amino acids: CASMVEPNQPQHF. In DNA form, the CDR3 reads TGTGCCAGCATGGTCGAGCCTAATCAGCCCCAGCATTTT.

A few counts support this clonotype. At one end, the junction sequence differs from germline, possibly due to a read error. The genes are TRBV13 and TRBJ1-1; the D is unclear. Germline values: CDR1 PRHDT, CDR2 FYEKMQ (reference sequence). The CDR3 totals 14 residues. The CDR3 region has the DNA TGTGCCAACAGCTTAGGCCGGGGAAACACTGAAGCCTTCTTT. This encodes CANSLGRGNTEAFF.